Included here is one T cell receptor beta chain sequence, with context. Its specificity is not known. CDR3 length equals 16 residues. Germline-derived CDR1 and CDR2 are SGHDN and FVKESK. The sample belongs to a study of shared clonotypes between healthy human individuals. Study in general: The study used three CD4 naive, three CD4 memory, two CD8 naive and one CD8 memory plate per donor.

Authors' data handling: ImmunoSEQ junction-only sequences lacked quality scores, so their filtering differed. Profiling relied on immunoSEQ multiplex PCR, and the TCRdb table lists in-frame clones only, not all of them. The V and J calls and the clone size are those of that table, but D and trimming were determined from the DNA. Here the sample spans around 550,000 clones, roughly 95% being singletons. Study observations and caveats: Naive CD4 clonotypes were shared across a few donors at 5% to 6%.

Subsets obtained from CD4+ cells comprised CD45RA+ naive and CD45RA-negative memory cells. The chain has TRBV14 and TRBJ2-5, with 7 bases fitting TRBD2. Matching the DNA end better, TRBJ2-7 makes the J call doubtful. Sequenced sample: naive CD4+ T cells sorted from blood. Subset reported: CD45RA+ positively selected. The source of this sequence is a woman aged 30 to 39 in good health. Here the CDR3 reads CASSPRGGGISYEQYF. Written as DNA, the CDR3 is TGTGCCAGCAGCCCTCGCGGGGGTGGGATTTCCTACGAGCAGTACTTC.